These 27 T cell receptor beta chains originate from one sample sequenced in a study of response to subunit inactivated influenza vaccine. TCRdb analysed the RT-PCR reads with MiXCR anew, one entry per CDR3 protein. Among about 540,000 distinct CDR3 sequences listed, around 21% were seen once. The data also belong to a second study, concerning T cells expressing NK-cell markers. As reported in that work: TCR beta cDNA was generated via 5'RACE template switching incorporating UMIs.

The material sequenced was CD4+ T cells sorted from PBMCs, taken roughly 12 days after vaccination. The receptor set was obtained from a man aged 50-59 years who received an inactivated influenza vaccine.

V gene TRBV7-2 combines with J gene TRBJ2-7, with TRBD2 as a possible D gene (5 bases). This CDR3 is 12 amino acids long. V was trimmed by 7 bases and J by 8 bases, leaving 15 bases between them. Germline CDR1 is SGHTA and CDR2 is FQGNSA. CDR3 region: CASTPTGKKQYF. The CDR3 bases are TGTGCCAGCACACCGACGGGGAAAAAGCAGTACTTC.

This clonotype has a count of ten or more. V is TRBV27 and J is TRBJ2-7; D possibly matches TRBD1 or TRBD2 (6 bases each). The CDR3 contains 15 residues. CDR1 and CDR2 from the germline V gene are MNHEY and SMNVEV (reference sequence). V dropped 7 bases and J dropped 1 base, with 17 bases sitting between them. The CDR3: CASKTGGGISYEQYF. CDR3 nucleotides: TGTGCCAGCAAAACCGGGGGCGGGATTTCCTACGAGCAGTACTTC.

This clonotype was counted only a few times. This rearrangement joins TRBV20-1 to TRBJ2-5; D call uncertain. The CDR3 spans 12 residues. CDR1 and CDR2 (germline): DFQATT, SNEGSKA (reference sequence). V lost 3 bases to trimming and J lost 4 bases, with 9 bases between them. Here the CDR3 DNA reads TGCAGTGCTAGGTCGTTAGGAGAGACCCAGTACTTC. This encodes CSARSLGETQYF.

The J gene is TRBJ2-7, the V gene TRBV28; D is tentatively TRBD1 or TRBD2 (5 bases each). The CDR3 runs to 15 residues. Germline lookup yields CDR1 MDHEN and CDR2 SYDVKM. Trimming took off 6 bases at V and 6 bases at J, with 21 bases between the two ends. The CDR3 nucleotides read TGTGCCAGCAGCAAGGTTGGGGGTCAAAGGGGCGAGCAGTACTTC. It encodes CASSKVGGQRGEQYF. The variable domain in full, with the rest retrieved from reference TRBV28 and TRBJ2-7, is DVKVTQSSRYLVKRTGEKVFLECVQDMDHENMFWYRQDPGLGLRLIYFSYDVKMKEKGDIPEGYSVSREKKERFSLILESASTNQTSMYLCASSKVGGQRGEQYFGPGTRLTVT.

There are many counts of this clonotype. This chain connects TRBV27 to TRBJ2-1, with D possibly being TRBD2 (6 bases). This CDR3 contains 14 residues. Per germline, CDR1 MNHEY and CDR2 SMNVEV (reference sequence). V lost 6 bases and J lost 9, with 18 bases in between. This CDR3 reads CASRTIRRGIEQFF. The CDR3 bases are TGTGCCAGCAGGACTATCAGGAGGGGTATTGAGCAGTTCTTC.

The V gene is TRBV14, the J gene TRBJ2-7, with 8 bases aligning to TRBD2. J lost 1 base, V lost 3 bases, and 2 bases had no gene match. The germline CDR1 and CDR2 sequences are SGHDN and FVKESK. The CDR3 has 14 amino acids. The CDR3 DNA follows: TGTGCCAGCAGCCATAGCGGGGAGTCCTACGAGCAGTACTTC. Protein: CASSHSGESYEQYF.

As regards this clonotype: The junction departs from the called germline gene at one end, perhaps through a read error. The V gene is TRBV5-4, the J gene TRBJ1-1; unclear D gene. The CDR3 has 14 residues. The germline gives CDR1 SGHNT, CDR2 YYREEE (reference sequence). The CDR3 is CASSLEGRNTESFF. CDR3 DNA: TGTGCCAGCAGCTTGGAAGGGAGGAACACTGAATCTTTCTTT.

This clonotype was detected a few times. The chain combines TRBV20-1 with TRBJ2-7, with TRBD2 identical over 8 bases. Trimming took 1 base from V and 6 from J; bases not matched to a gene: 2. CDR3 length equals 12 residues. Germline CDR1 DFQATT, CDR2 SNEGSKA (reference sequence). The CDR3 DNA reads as TGCAGTGCTAGAGGGCTAGCGGGCGAGCAGTACTTC. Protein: CSARGLAGEQYF.

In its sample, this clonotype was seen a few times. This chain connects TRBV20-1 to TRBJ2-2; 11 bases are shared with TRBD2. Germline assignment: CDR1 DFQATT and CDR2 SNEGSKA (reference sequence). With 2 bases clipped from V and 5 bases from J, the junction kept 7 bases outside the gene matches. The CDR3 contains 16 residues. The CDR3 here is CSARPLAGGRTGELFF. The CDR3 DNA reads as TGCAGTGCTAGACCTCTAGCGGGAGGTCGGACCGGGGAGCTGTTTTTT.

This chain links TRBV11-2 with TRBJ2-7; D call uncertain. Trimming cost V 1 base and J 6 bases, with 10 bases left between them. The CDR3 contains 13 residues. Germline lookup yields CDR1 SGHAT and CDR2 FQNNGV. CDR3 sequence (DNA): TGTGCCAGCAGCTTAGTTCCCGATAGCGAGCAGTACTTC. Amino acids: CASSLVPDSEQYF.

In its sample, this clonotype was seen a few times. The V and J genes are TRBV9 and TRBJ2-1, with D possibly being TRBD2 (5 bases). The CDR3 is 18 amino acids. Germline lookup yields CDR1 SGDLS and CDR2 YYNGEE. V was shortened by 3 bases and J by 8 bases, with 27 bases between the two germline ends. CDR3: CASSANLRRVGRDDEQFF. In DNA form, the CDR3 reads TGTGCCAGCAGCGCGAACCTCCGGCGGGTTGGACGGGATGATGAGCAGTTCTTC. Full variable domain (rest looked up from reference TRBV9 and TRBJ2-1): DSGVTQTPKHLITATGQRVTLRCSPRSGDLSVYWYQQSLDQGLQFLIQYYNGEERAKGNILERFSAQQFPDLHSELNLSSLELGDSALYFCASSANLRRVGRDDEQFFGPGTRLTVL.

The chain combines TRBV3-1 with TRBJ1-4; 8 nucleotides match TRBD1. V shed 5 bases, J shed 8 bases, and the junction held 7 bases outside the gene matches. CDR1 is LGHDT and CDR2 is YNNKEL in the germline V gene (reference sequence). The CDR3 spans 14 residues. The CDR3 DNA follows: TGTGCCAGCAGCACCCCAGGGGGCGGGGAAAAACTGTTTTTT. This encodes CASSTPGGGEKLFF.

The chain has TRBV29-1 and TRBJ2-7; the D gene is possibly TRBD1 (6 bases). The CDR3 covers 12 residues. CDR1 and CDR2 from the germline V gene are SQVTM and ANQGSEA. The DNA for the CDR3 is TGCACGGGACAAGGGGATACCTACGAGCAGTACTTC. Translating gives CTGQGDTYEQYF.

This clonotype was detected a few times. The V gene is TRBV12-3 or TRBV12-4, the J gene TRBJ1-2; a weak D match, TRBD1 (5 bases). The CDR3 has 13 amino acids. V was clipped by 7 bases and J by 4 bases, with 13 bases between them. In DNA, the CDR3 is TGTGCCAGCACCTCTTGGGGGACCTATGGCTACACCTTC. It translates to CASTSWGTYGYTF.

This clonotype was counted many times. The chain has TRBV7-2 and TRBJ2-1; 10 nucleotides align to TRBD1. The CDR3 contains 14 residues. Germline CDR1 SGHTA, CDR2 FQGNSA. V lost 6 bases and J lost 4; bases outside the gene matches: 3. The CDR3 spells CASRTGGSYNEQFF. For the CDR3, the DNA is TGTGCCAGCAGGACAGGGGGCTCGTACAATGAGCAGTTCTTC.

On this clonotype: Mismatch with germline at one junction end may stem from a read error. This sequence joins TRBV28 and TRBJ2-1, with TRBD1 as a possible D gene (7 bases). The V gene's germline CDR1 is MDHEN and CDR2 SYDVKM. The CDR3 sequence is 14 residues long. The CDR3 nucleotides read TGTGCCAGCAATTTAGACAGGGAGGCGAATGAGCAGTTCTTC. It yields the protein CASNLDREANEQFF.

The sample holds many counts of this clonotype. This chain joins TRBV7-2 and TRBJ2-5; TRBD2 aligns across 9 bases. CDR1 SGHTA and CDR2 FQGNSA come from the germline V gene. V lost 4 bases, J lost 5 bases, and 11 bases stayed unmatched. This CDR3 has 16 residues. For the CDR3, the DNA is TGTGCCAGCAGCTCTTGGGGACTAAGCGGGGGGGAGACCCAGTACTTC. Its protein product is CASSSWGLSGGETQYF.

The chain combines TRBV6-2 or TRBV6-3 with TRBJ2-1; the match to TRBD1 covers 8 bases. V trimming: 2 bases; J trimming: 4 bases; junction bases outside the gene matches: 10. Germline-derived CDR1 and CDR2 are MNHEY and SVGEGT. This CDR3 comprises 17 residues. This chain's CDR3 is CASSYPMTGVNYNEQFF. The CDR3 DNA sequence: TGTGCCAGCAGTTACCCCATGACAGGGGTGAATTACAATGAGCAGTTCTTC.

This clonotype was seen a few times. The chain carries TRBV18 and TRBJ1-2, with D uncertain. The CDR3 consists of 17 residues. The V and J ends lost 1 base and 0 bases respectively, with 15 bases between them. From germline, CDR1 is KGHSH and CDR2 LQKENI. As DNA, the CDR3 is TGTGCCAGCTCACCACTCGCATCGGCAGATACTAACTATGGCTACACCTTC. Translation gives CASSPLASADTNYGYTF.

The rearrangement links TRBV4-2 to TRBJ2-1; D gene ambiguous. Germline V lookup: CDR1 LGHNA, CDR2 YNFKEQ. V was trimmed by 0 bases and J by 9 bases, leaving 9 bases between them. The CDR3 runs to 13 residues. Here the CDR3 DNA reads TGTGCCAGCAGCCAAGATCGGATAAGTGAGCAGTTCTTC. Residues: CASSQDRISEQFF.

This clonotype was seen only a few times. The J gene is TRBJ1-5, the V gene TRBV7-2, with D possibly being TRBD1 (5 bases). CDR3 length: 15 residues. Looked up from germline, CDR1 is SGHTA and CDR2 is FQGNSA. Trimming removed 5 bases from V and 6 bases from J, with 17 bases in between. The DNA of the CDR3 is TGTGCCAGCAGCCCCAGCGGGGGTTACGGTCAGCCCCAGCATTTT. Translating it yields CASSPSGGYGQPQHF.

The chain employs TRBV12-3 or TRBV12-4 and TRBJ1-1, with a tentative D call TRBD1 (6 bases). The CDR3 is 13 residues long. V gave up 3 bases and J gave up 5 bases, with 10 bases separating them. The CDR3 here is CASSFGQGTEAFF. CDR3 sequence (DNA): TGTGCCAGCAGTTTTGGCCAGGGGACTGAAGCTTTCTTT.

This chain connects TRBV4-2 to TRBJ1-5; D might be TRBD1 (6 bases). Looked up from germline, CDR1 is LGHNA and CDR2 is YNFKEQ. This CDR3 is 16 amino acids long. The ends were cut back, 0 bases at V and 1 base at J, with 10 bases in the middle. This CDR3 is CASSQDLTGSNQPQHF. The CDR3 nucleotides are TGTGCCAGCAGCCAAGATCTGACAGGCAGCAATCAGCCCCAGCATTTT.

The CDR3 bases are TGTGCCAGCAGCGCAGGAACTAATGAAAAACTGTTTTTT. This gives the protein CASSAGTNEKLFF. The chain uses TRBV12-3 or TRBV12-4 and TRBJ1-4; no definite D call. This CDR3 has 13 residues. V lost 6 bases and J 1 base, leaving 6 bases between the germline ends.

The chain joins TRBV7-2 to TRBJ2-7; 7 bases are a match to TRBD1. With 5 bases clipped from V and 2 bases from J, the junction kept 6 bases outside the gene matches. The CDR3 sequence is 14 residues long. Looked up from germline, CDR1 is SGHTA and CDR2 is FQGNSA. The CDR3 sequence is CASSQGQATYEQYF. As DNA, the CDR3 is TGTGCCAGCAGCCAAGGACAGGCCACCTACGAGCAGTACTTC.

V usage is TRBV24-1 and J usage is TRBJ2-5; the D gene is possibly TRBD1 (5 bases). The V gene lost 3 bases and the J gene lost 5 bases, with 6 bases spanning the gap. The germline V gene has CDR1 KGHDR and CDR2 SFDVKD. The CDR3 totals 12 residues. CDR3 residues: CATSDPGETQYF. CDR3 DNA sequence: TGTGCCACCAGTGATCCAGGGGAGACCCAGTACTTC.

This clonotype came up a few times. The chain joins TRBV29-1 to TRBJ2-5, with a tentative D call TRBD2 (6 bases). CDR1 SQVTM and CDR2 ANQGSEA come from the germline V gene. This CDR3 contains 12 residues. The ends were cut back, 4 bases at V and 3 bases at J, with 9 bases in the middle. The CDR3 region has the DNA TGCAGCGTTGGGGGGGTCAAAGAGACCCAGTACTTC. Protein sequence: CSVGGVKETQYF.